The 11 T cell receptor beta chains given below trace back to one sample, sequenced in a study of T cell responses to AZD1222 COVID-19 vaccine. Produced via immunoSEQ multiplex PCR; TCRdb's table is partial and in-frame only. Of around 79,000 clones in the sample, roughly 88% were seen once. The source material was peripheral blood, sampled on day 0 of AZD1222 vaccination. These receptors originate from an adult in good health.

The rearrangement joins TRBV5-1 to TRBJ2-7, with 9 bases identical to TRBD1. Losses at the gene ends were 4 bases for V and 1 base for J; bases not matched to a gene: 6. The V gene's germline CDR1 is SGHRS and CDR2 YFSETQ. This CDR3 is built from 15 residues. CDR3 amino acids: CASSPRTGESYEQYF. The DNA for the CDR3 is TGCGCCAGCAGCCCAAGGACAGGGGAGTCCTACGAGCAGTACTTC. The full variable domain, its missing parts supplied by reference TRBV5-1 and TRBJ2-7, is KAGVTQTPRYLIKTRGQQVTLSCSPISGHRSVSWYQQTPGQGLQFLFEYFSETQRNKGNFPGRFSGRQFSNSRSEMNVSTLELGDSALYLCASSPRTGESYEQYFGPGTRLTVT.

The gene calls are TRBV28 and TRBJ2-5; 7 bases line up with TRBD1. V lost 6 bases to trimming and J lost 5 bases; unmatched junction nucleotides: 15. CDR1 is MDHEN and CDR2 is SYDVKM in the germline V gene. The CDR3 consists of 16 residues. The CDR3 bases are TGTGCCAGCAGCCCATCCCTACAGGGGTTCTATGAGACCCAGTACTTC. Its translation: CASSPSLQGFYETQYF. Using reference TRBV28 and TRBJ2-5 for the parts outside the CDR3, the full variable domain is DVKVTQSSRYLVKRTGEKVFLECVQDMDHENMFWYRQDPGLGLRLIYFSYDVKMKEKGDIPEGYSVSREKKERFSLILESASTNQTSMYLCASSPSLQGFYETQYFGPGTRLLVL.

The chain links TRBV7-8 to TRBJ1-2; 7 positions agree with TRBD1. V lost 5 bases to trimming and J lost 8 bases; unmatched junction nucleotides: 8. CDR3 length: 13 residues. The germline CDR1 and CDR2 sequences are SGHVS and FQNEAQ. DNA of the CDR3: TGTGCCAGCAGCCTAACAGGGGTTGGCGGCTACACCTTC. Encoded protein: CASSLTGVGGYTF.

V usage is TRBV24-1 and J usage is TRBJ2-5, with D hard to call. V gave up 4 bases and J gave up 0 bases, with 11 bases separating them. Germline V gives CDR1 KGHDR, CDR2 SFDVKD. This CDR3 comprises 15 residues. This CDR3 is CATSDPRANQETQYF. The CDR3, as DNA: TGTGCCACCAGTGACCCCCGGGCGAACCAAGAGACCCAGTACTTC.

The chain carries TRBV30 and TRBJ2-7, with D possibly called TRBD1 or TRBD2 (6 bases each). Germline lookup yields CDR1 GTSNPN and CDR2 SVGIG (reference sequence). This CDR3 contains 13 residues. The germline V and J ends were trimmed by 2 bases and 5 bases, with 13 bases remaining between them. Here the CDR3 reads CAWSIGGLNEQYF. In DNA form, the CDR3 reads TGTGCCTGGAGTATTGGGGGGCTAAACGAGCAGTACTTC.

The chain joins TRBV6-5 to TRBJ1-1, with a tentative D call TRBD1 (6 bases). The germline CDR1 and CDR2 sequences are MNHEY and SVGAGI. The CDR3 sequence is 13 residues long. Deletions cut 6 bases from V and 1 base from J, with 9 bases between. DNA for the CDR3: TGTGCCAGCAGGACAGGTCCGAACACTGAAGCTTTCTTT. This sequence encodes CASRTGPNTEAFF.

The rearrangement links TRBV11-2 to TRBJ2-7; a weak D match, TRBD1 (7 bases). Germline V gene data show CDR1 as SGHAT and CDR2 as FQNNGV. This CDR3 contains 18 residues. Trimming left V 4 bases short and J 4 bases short, with 26 bases between. The CDR3 is CASSSTAARGVMEYEQYF. The CDR3 DNA is TGTGCCAGCAGCTCAACAGCCGCCAGGGGGGTGATGGAGTACGAGCAGTACTTC.

V usage is TRBV27 and J usage is TRBJ1-1, with D perhaps TRBD1 (5 bases). Germline V lookup: CDR1 MNHEY, CDR2 SMNVEV (reference sequence). Trimming removed 6 bases from V and 4 bases from J, with 6 bases in between. The CDR3 spans 11 residues. The CDR3 DNA reads TGTGCCAGCAGGAGGGGCACTGAAGCTTTCTTT. Its translation is CASRRGTEAFF.

The V and J genes are TRBV30 and TRBJ2-2; D gene ambiguous. CDR3 length equals 13 residues. The V end lost 7 bases, the J end lost 1 base, and 10 bases lay between the germline ends. Germline assignment: CDR1 GTSNPN and CDR2 SVGIG (reference sequence). The CDR3 sequence: CASQDLNTGELFF. DNA for the CDR3: TGTGCCTCCCAGGACCTGAACACCGGGGAGCTGTTTTTT.

V usage is TRBV25-1 and J usage is TRBJ1-2; D ambiguous. Germline CDR1 is MGHDK and CDR2 is SYGVNS. The V and J ends lost 2 bases and 4 bases respectively, with 5 bases between them. There are 12 residues in the CDR3. CDR3 region: CASSERFYGYTF. In DNA form, the CDR3 reads TGTGCCAGCAGTGAACGCTTCTATGGCTACACCTTC.

The V and J genes are TRBV5-1 and TRBJ2-7; 8 positions agree with TRBD2. CDR3 size: 15 residues. The trim removed 2 bases at V and 3 bases at J, leaving 7 bases unmatched. The germline gives CDR1 SGHRS, CDR2 YFSETQ. The chain's CDR3 is CASSFLAGYDYEQYF. CDR3 in DNA: TGCGCCAGCAGCTTCCTAGCGGGCTATGACTACGAGCAGTACTTC.